Shown below are 29 T cell receptor beta chains from a single sample sequenced in a study of blood T cell repertoires in COVID-19. Only in-frame clones appear in the TCRdb table, and some are missing; sequencing was by immunoSEQ multiplex PCR. The table lists roughly 260,000 clones, about 90% of them singletons. Sequenced sample: peripheral blood. These receptors all stem from a woman aged 30 to 39 with COVID-19, enrolled during active disease.

This chain connects TRBV11-2 to TRBJ2-1, with D perhaps matching TRBD2 (6 bases). The CDR3 totals 16 residues. Germline CDR1 SGHAT, CDR2 FQNNGV. Trimming shortened V by 1 base and J by 0 bases, and 10 bases separated the two germline ends. CDR3 region: CASSLVGDSSYNEQFF. The CDR3 DNA reads TGTGCCAGCAGCTTAGTGGGGGACTCCTCCTACAATGAGCAGTTCTTC.

The J gene is TRBJ2-7, the V gene TRBV7-2; the D gene is possibly TRBD2 (5 bases). CDR1 and CDR2 from the germline V gene are SGHTA and FQGNSA. Trimming stripped 1 base from V and 3 bases from J, with 10 bases between. The CDR3 has 14 residues. CDR3 coding DNA: TGTGCCAGCAGCTTAGAGGGTCGGGGCTACGAGCAGTACTTC. As protein: CASSLEGRGYEQYF.

V is TRBV27 and J is TRBJ2-7; 7 nucleotides align to TRBD2. CDR3 length: 14 residues. The germline CDR1 and CDR2 sequences are MNHEY and SMNVEV (reference sequence). Trimming at V came to 5 bases and at J to 2 bases, leaving 6 bases not matched to a gene. The CDR3 DNA is TGTGCCAGCAGTGTGGGACTAAAAACCTACGAGCAGTACTTC. Protein product: CASSVGLKTYEQYF.

The chain combines TRBV5-6 with TRBJ2-7, with 8 bases that match TRBD2. The CDR3 covers 15 residues. Germline V gene sequence: CDR1 SGHDT, CDR2 YYEEEE. V lost 0 bases, J lost 1 base, and 3 bases stayed unmatched. CDR3 sequence (DNA): TGTGCCAGCAGCTTGGGACTAGCGTCGTCCTACGAGCAGTACTTC. It encodes CASSLGLASSYEQYF.

The chain joins TRBV19 to TRBJ2-1; 7 bases are shared with TRBD1. The germline gives CDR1 LNHDA, CDR2 SQIVND (reference sequence). CDR3 length: 15 amino acids. V lost 3 bases and J lost 4; bases outside the gene matches: 6. CDR3 in DNA: TGTGCCAGTAGTATCCGGGACAGAGTATACAATGAGCAGTTCTTC. Translated, it gives CASSIRDRVYNEQFF.

The rearrangement uses TRBV19 and TRBJ1-5; 7 nucleotides match TRBD1. V gave up 5 bases and J gave up 7 bases; unmatched junction bases: 14. The CDR3 totals 16 residues. CDR1 and CDR2 (germline): LNHDA, SQIVND (reference sequence). CDR3 nucleotides: TGTGCCAGTAGTCCACACTTCTCAGGGGGAAGGCAGCCCCAGCATTTT. Amino acid sequence: CASSPHFSGGRQPQHF.

The gene calls are TRBV21-1 and TRBJ2-7; TRBD2, as called in the table, went unchecked against the DNA. TRBV21-1 is a documented pseudogene. The CDR3 length is 17 residues. The CDR3 reads CASSKAGGGGRSYEQYF. The CDR3 coding sequence is TGTGCCAGCAGCAAAGCAGGAGGGGGAGGGCGTTCCTACGAGCAGTACTTC.

The V and J genes are TRBV7-8 and TRBJ1-5, with a tentative D call TRBD1 (5 bases). The CDR3 extends over 16 amino acids. Germline-derived CDR1 and CDR2 are SGHVS and FQNEAQ. V was clipped by 2 bases and J by 3 bases, with 14 bases between them. CDR3 DNA: TGTGCCAGCAGCTTACTGACAGCCGGTAACAATCAGCCCCAGCATTTT. Translated: CASSLLTAGNNQPQHF.

V usage is TRBV7-2 and J usage is TRBJ2-3, with 12 positions matching TRBD2. The CDR3 sequence is 16 residues long. V dropped 4 bases and J dropped 4; count of bases not matched to a gene: 6. Looked up from germline, CDR1 is SGHTA and CDR2 is FQGNSA. The chain's CDR3 is CASSSLTSGSADTQYF. In nucleotides, the CDR3 is TGTGCCAGCAGCTCCCTGACTAGCGGGAGTGCAGATACGCAGTATTTT.

This clone occurred once. The CDR3 reads CSASVRGLRNIQYF. The CDR3, as DNA: TGCAGTGCTAGTGTCAGGGGATTGAGAAACATTCAGTACTTC. V and J are TRBV20-1 and TRBJ2-4, with D maybe TRBD1 (6 bases). The V end was cut by 3 bases, the J end by 6 bases, with 15 bases between. The CDR3 has 14 residues. Germline V lookup: CDR1 DFQATT, CDR2 SNEGSKA (reference sequence).

This clone was counted only a few times. DNA of the CDR3: TGTGCCAGCAGCCAGCGACAGGGGGACTATGGCTACACCTTC. It specifies CASSQRQGDYGYTF. The rearrangement joins TRBV5-5 to TRBJ1-2; 9 bases line up with TRBD1. CDR3 length: 14 amino acids. The junction had 4 bases not matched to a gene; V was cut back by 4 bases and J by 3 bases. Germline lookup yields CDR1 SGHKS and CDR2 YYEKEE (reference sequence).

The V call is TRBV3-1 (or the pseudogene TRBV3-2), the J call TRBJ2-3; a possible D gene is TRBD2 (6 bases). Looked up from germline, CDR1 is LGHDT and CDR2 is YNNKEL (reference sequence). V was pared by 6 bases and J by 7 bases, with 20 bases between. The CDR3 runs 15 residues. The CDR3 coding sequence is TGTGCCAGCAGGAGAGGTTCTAGCGCCACTAATACGCAGTATTTT. Translation gives CASRRGSSATNTQYF.

The CDR3, as DNA: TGTGCCAGTAGTTCCCGGGACAGGGGAGGTCAGCCCCAGCATTTT. The encoded protein is CASSSRDRGGQPQHF. This chain joins TRBV19 and TRBJ1-5; 10 bases fit TRBD1. J gave up 6 bases and V 5 bases, and 7 bases lay outside the gene matches. This CDR3 contains 15 residues. Per germline, CDR1 LNHDA and CDR2 SQIVND (reference sequence).

The chain carries TRBV30 and TRBJ2-1; tentative D call: TRBD2 (6 bases). The CDR3 extends over 13 amino acids. Germline assignment: CDR1 GTSNPN and CDR2 SVGIG (reference sequence). V lost 7 bases, J lost 2 bases, and 12 bases lay in between. CDR3 region: CASRDLAYNEQFF. In nucleotides, the CDR3 is TGTGCCTCCCGGGACTTAGCCTACAATGAGCAGTTCTTC.

This chain joins TRBV9 and TRBJ2-1; 10 bases agree with TRBD2. The J segment lost 7 bases and the V segment lost 4 bases, leaving 11 bases of the junction unmatched. Germline lookup yields CDR1 SGDLS and CDR2 YYNGEE. This CDR3 is built from 16 residues. The chain's CDR3 is CASSPAAGGPENEQFF. The CDR3 DNA reads TGTGCCAGCAGCCCAGCAGCGGGAGGGCCCGAAAATGAGCAGTTCTTC.

This clone was observed a few times. Within the sample, other DNA sequences also encode this same CDR3. V usage is TRBV5-1 and J usage is TRBJ2-7; D is uncertain. The germline gives CDR1 SGHRS, CDR2 YFSETQ. The V end was cut by 2 bases, the J end by 2 bases, with 8 bases between. The CDR3 sequence is 13 residues long. This CDR3 is CASSFDSPYEQYF. The CDR3 bases are TGCGCCAGCAGCTTCGACTCTCCCTACGAGCAGTACTTC.

This CDR3 reads CASRPGQGEGYTF. CDR3 nucleotides: TGTGCCAGCAGACCTGGACAGGGTGAGGGCTACACCTTC. The J gene is TRBJ1-2, the V gene TRBV5-4; 8 bases match TRBD1. There are 13 residues in the CDR3. Germline lookup yields CDR1 SGHNT and CDR2 YYREEE (reference sequence). V lost 5 bases to trimming and J lost 8 bases; unmatched junction nucleotides: 8.

The chain links TRBV9 to TRBJ1-1; D gene ambiguous. The CDR3 is made up of 14 amino acids. The germline V gene encodes CDR1 SGDLS and CDR2 YYNGEE. V gave up 3 bases and J gave up 4 bases, with 13 bases separating them. The CDR3 DNA reads as TGTGCCAGCAGCGCCGCCGGGTTAGGCACTGAAGCTTTCTTT. Protein product: CASSAAGLGTEAFF.

CDR3 protein: CATPQGAYGYTF. The CDR3, as DNA: TGTGCCACTCCCCAGGGTGCCTATGGCTACACCTTC. The chain has TRBV12-3 or TRBV12-4 and TRBJ1-2; maybe TRBD1 (5 bases). The ends were cut back, 10 bases at V and 4 bases at J, with 13 bases in the middle. The CDR3 sequence is 12 residues long.

The chain uses TRBV12-5 and TRBJ2-7, with a possible D match to TRBD2 (6 bases). V lost 0 bases to trimming and J lost 5 bases, with 17 bases between them. The CDR3 contains 16 residues. CDR1 LGHNT and CDR2 FRNRAP come from the germline V gene. The CDR3 DNA is TGTGCTAGTGGTTTGGTAGGGGCGGGGCCCTGGCACGAGCAGTACTTC. Protein: CASGLVGAGPWHEQYF.

This clone appeared once. The gene calls are TRBV6-5 and TRBJ1-1, with D possibly being TRBD1 (5 bases). The CDR3 consists of 10 residues. The germline gives CDR1 MNHEY, CDR2 SVGAGI. V lost 11 bases, J lost 4 bases, and 8 bases lay in between. The CDR3, as DNA: TGTGCCCACGGGGGCACTGAAGCTTTCTTT. Translated: CAHGGTEAFF.

The chain employs TRBV10-1 and TRBJ2-7, with 7 bases lining up with TRBD2. The V gene's germline CDR1 is WNHNN and CDR2 SYGVQD (reference sequence). V was clipped by 3 bases and J by 4 bases; unmatched bases: 9. The CDR3 runs 15 residues. CDR3 bases: TGCGCCAGCAGTGAAAAAACCCCGGGGGGATACGAGCAGTACTTC. Protein sequence: CASSEKTPGGYEQYF.

This clone was picked up one time. This chain uses TRBV7-9 with TRBJ2-7; 9 bases align to TRBD2. With 1 base clipped from V and 0 bases from J, the junction kept 10 bases outside the gene matches. CDR3 length: 18 residues. Per the germline V gene, CDR1 is SEHNR and CDR2 is FQNEAQ (reference sequence). This CDR3 is CASSLDPDLAGSSYEQYF. CDR3 in DNA: TGTGCCAGCAGCTTAGATCCCGACCTAGCGGGAAGCTCCTACGAGCAGTACTTC.

The rearrangement links TRBV7-2 to TRBJ2-7; 7 positions match TRBD2. The CDR3 has 15 amino acids. V lost 0 bases to trimming and J lost 2 bases; unmatched junction nucleotides: 4. CDR1 and CDR2 from the germline V gene are SGHTA and FQGNSA. The CDR3 here is CASSLARGSAYEQYF. CDR3 bases: TGTGCCAGCAGCTTAGCGCGGGGGTCCGCCTACGAGCAGTACTTC.

In nucleotides, the CDR3 is TGCGCCAGCAGCCAAGATAGGGCAGGGGGCTACGAGCAGTACTTC. It encodes CASSQDRAGGYEQYF. This chain connects TRBV4-3 to TRBJ2-7; 7 bases map to TRBD1. CDR1 and CDR2 (germline): LGHNA, YSLEER. The trim removed 0 bases at V and 3 bases at J, leaving 5 bases unmatched. The CDR3 sequence is 15 residues long.

The chain couples TRBV3-1 (or the pseudogene TRBV3-2) to TRBJ1-2, with 8 nucleotides matching TRBD1. The CDR3 totals 13 residues. Trimming removed 4 bases from V and 8 bases from J; junction bases left unmatched: 6. In germline, CDR1 is LGHDT, CDR2 YNNKEL (reference sequence). Here the CDR3 DNA reads TGTGCCAGCAGCCGCGGACAGGGCCGGGGCTACACCTTC. This translates into CASSRGQGRGYTF.

The chain joins TRBV30 to TRBJ1-4, with a weak D call TRBD1 (5 bases). Germline assignment: CDR1 GTSNPN and CDR2 SVGIG (reference sequence). The ends were cut back, 5 bases at V and 4 bases at J, with 14 bases in the middle. The CDR3 is 14 amino acids. The CDR3: CAWGATAINEKLFF. The CDR3 coding sequence is TGTGCCTGGGGGGCGACAGCCATTAATGAAAAACTGTTTTTT.

This chain joins TRBV28 and TRBJ2-7; 7 bases match TRBD1. In germline, CDR1 is MDHEN, CDR2 SYDVKM. The CDR3 has 16 amino acids. Trimming at V came to 3 bases and at J to 0 bases, leaving 8 bases not matched to a gene. CDR3 residues: CASSFLGQGVSYEQYF. Here the CDR3 DNA reads TGTGCCAGCAGTTTCCTTGGGCAGGGGGTCTCCTACGAGCAGTACTTC. The variable domain in full, with the rest retrieved from reference TRBV28 and TRBJ2-7, is DVKVTQSSRYLVKRTGEKVFLECVQDMDHENMFWYRQDPGLGLRLIYFSYDVKMKEKGDIPEGYSVSREKKERFSLILESASTNQTSMYLCASSFLGQGVSYEQYFGPGTRLTVT.

The chain is built from TRBV5-5 and TRBJ2-7, with 9 bases identical to TRBD1. This CDR3 spans 15 amino acids. CDR1 is SGHKS, CDR2 YYEKEE, per germline (reference sequence). V lost 2 bases and J lost 5; bases outside the gene matches: 8. The CDR3 protein is CASSFGTGNFDEQYF. The CDR3 coding sequence is TGTGCCAGCAGCTTCGGGACAGGGAATTTCGACGAGCAGTACTTC.